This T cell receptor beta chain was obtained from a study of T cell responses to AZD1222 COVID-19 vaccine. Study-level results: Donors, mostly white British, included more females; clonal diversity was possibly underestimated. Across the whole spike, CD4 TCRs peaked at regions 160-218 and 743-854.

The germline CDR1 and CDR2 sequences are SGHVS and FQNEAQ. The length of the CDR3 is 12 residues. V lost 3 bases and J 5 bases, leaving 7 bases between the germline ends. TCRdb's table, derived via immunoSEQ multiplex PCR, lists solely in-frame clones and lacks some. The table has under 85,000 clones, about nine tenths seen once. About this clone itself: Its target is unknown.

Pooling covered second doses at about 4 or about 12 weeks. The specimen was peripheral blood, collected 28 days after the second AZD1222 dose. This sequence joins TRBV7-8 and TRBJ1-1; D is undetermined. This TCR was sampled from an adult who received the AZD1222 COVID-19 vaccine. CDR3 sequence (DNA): TGTGCCAGCAGCTTCCCCGCAACTGAAGCTTTCTTT. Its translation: CASSFPATEAFF.